The 18 T cell receptor beta chains given below trace back to one sample, sequenced in a study of PD-1 blockade in classical Hodgkin lymphoma. TCRdb keeps only in-frame clones here, not all; method: immunoSEQ multiplex PCR. The sample consists of about 11,000 clones, roughly three quarters of them appearing once. Each of the patients experienced relapse following autologous stem cell transplantation, and their brentuximab vedotin exposure differed. The specimen was peripheral blood mononuclear cells (PBMCs), collected before the second cycle of nivolumab. Receptors originate from a human donor with classical Hodgkin lymphoma.

The rearrangement joins TRBV19 to TRBJ2-5; 9 nucleotides line up with TRBD2. The CDR3 consists of 16 residues. V was pared by 3 bases and J by 5 bases, with 10 bases of the junction left unmatched. The germline gives CDR1 LNHDA, CDR2 SQIVND (reference sequence). For the CDR3, the DNA is TGTGCCAGTAGTATCGGCCCTAGCGGGATAGGGGAGACCCAGTACTTC. This encodes CASSIGPSGIGETQYF.

The table lists this clone with a count of one. The chain links TRBV4-2 to TRBJ2-3; unclear D gene. The CDR3 sequence is 14 residues long. CDR1 is LGHNA and CDR2 is YNFKEQ in the germline V gene. Trimming shortened V by 4 bases and J by 1 base, and 9 bases separated the two germline ends. The CDR3 sequence: CASSLILGTDTQYF. The CDR3, as DNA: TGTGCCAGCAGCCTCATCTTGGGCACAGATACGCAGTATTTT.

The CDR3 here is CASTGTGGLTGELFF. The DNA for the CDR3 is TGTGCCAGTACCGGGACAGGGGGATTAACCGGGGAGCTGTTTTTT. V usage is TRBV19 and J usage is TRBJ2-2; 11 bases line up with TRBD1. V lost 7 bases, J lost 5 bases, and 6 bases stayed unmatched. This CDR3 contains 15 residues. The germline V gene encodes CDR1 LNHDA and CDR2 SQIVND (reference sequence).

This chain joins TRBV5-1 and TRBJ2-1, with TRBD2 as a possible D gene (5 bases). Germline V gene lookup returns CDR1 SGHRS and CDR2 YFSETQ. The CDR3 extends over 15 amino acids. V shed 0 bases and J shed 0 bases, with 7 bases lying between them. The CDR3 sequence: CASSLDGVSYNEQFF. CDR3 DNA sequence: TGCGCCAGCAGCTTGGACGGGGTCTCCTACAATGAGCAGTTCTTC.

This chain links TRBV2 with TRBJ1-3, with 7 bases that match TRBD1. The germline V gene has CDR1 SNHLY and CDR2 FYNNEI. V gave up 5 bases and J gave up 2 bases; unmatched junction bases: 6. The CDR3 consists of 15 residues. This CDR3 reads CASSPQGVPGNTIYF. CDR3 DNA: TGTGCCAGCAGTCCTCAGGGGGTTCCTGGAAACACCATATATTTT.

CDR3: CASSLGQGGEQYF. CDR3 coding DNA: TGTGCCAGCAGCTTAGGACAGGGTGGCGAGCAGTACTTC. The V call is TRBV2, the J call TRBJ2-7; TRBD1 agrees at 8 bases. Germline V gene sequence: CDR1 SNHLY, CDR2 FYNNEI. Germline trimming cut 6 bases from V and 6 bases from J; bases unmatched to any gene: 7. This CDR3 has 13 amino acids.

This clone is medium-sized within its sample. V usage is TRBV28 and J usage is TRBJ2-1; D possibly corresponds to TRBD1 (6 bases). This CDR3 is built from 16 residues. The germline V gene has CDR1 MDHEN and CDR2 SYDVKM. Trimming cost V 6 bases and J 4 bases, with 19 bases left between them. The CDR3 protein is CASRQDSSYAYNEQFF. The CDR3 DNA is TGTGCCAGCAGACAGGACAGTTCCTATGCTTACAATGAGCAGTTCTTC.

The chain uses TRBV6-1 and TRBJ2-5; D not certain. V was shortened by 4 bases and J by 0 bases, with 6 bases between the two germline ends. CDR3 length equals 13 residues. In germline, CDR1 is MNHNS, CDR2 SASEGT. The CDR3, as DNA: TGTGCCAGCAGTGCACCGAACCAAGAGACCCAGTACTTC. Protein product: CASSAPNQETQYF.

Note on this clone: Given a much more abundant clone one base away, this may be a read error. The chain links TRBV10-3 to TRBJ1-2; D call uncertain. Germline V lookup: CDR1 ENHRY, CDR2 SYGVKD. The germline V and J ends were trimmed by 10 bases and 9 bases, with 30 bases remaining between them. This CDR3 is 16 amino acids long. The CDR3 DNA reads as TGTGCCACCTCTGGGAATAACGGGCAGTCACTCGATAGCTACACCTTC. This translates into CATSGNNGQSLDSYTF.

The gene calls are TRBV6-6 and TRBJ1-1; D possibly corresponds to TRBD1 (6 bases). The CDR3 covers 14 residues. Germline lookup yields CDR1 MNHNY and CDR2 SVGAGI (reference sequence). The V end lost 6 bases, the J end lost 1 base, and 12 bases lay between the germline ends. CDR3 nucleotides: TGTGCCAGCAGCCGAGAGGGGGGGAACACTGAAGCTTTCTTT. It specifies CASSREGGNTEAFF.

The chain joins TRBV7-9 to TRBJ1-6, with D unresolved. Germline-derived CDR1 and CDR2 are SEHNR and FQNEAQ (reference sequence). This CDR3 spans 15 amino acids. V shed 1 base and J shed 7 bases, with 11 bases lying between them. The CDR3 region is CASSLDGEFNSPLHF. The CDR3, as DNA: TGTGCCAGCAGCTTAGACGGGGAATTCAATTCACCCCTCCACTTT.

The rearrangement links TRBV28 to TRBJ1-6; 7 bases match TRBD1. Looked up from germline, CDR1 is MDHEN and CDR2 is SYDVKM. CDR3 length: 15 residues. Trimming at V came to 10 bases and at J to 0 bases, leaving 6 bases not matched to a gene. Here the CDR3 DNA reads TGTGCCACTTTGGGACAGCTCTCCTATAATTCACCCCTCCACTTT. Translated: CATLGQLSYNSPLHF.

The rearrangement joins TRBV19 to TRBJ1-5, with D possibly being TRBD1 (5 bases). The CDR3 extends over 14 amino acids. Germline CDR1 LNHDA, CDR2 SQIVND (reference sequence). Trimming removed 3 bases from V and 3 bases from J, with 9 bases in between. CDR3 sequence: CASSITGDNQPQHF. CDR3 sequence (DNA): TGTGCCAGTAGTATTACAGGAGACAATCAGCCCCAGCATTTT.

This clone was counted a single time. The chain is built from TRBV30 and TRBJ2-1, with TRBD2 matching 12 bases. CDR3 length: 14 residues. With V trimmed by 5 bases and J by 7 bases, 6 bases remained unmatched. Germline CDR1 and CDR2: GTSNPN and SVGIG (reference sequence). The DNA of the CDR3 is TGTGCCTGGCAACTAGCGGGAGGACATAATGAGCAGTTCTTC. This translates into CAWQLAGGHNEQFF.

The gene calls are TRBV6-5 and TRBJ2-7, with D perhaps TRBD1 (6 bases). Trimming shortened V by 6 bases and J by 3 bases, and 18 bases separated the two germline ends. The CDR3 extends over 15 amino acids. Germline lookup yields CDR1 MNHEY and CDR2 SVGAGI. The CDR3 nucleotides are TGTGCCAGCAGCCGACAGGTGAGTTCGTACTACGAGCAGTACTTC. Translation gives CASSRQVSSYYEQYF.

This chain connects TRBV6-1 to TRBJ2-7, with TRBD2 identical over 9 bases. Germline V gene data show CDR1 as MNHNS and CDR2 as SASEGT. The junction had 6 bases not matched to a gene; V was cut back by 4 bases and J by 2 bases. This CDR3 contains 15 residues. The CDR3 sequence: CASSARLAETYEQYF. The CDR3 bases are TGTGCCAGCAGTGCCCGACTAGCGGAAACCTACGAGCAGTACTTC.

The chain combines TRBV2 with TRBJ2-7; TRBD1 or TRBD2 may be the D gene (6 bases each). Trimming pared 5 bases from V and 4 bases from J, leaving 18 bases between. The CDR3 extends over 15 amino acids. In germline, CDR1 is SNHLY, CDR2 FYNNEI. Written as DNA, the CDR3 is TGTGCCAGCAGTAGGGCGGAGGGACAACGATACGAGCAGTACTTC. It specifies CASSRAEGQRYEQYF.

The chain has TRBV5-1 and TRBJ2-2, with TRBD1 matching over 7 bases. The length of the CDR3 is 16 residues. J gave up 6 bases and V 5 bases, and 13 bases lay outside the gene matches. Germline lookup yields CDR1 SGHRS and CDR2 YFSETQ. For the CDR3, the DNA is TGCGCCAGCAGTTCCAGGGGGACGGTGGCGTCCGGGGAGCTGTTTTTT. Its protein product is CASSSRGTVASGELFF.